The T cell receptor beta chain described here comes from a study of cytomegalovirus exposure and HLA in healthy donors. Germline CDR1 reads LNHDA; CDR2 reads SQIVND (reference sequence). The length of the CDR3 is 17 residues. Trimming left V 5 bases short and J 1 base short, with 19 bases between. PCR primers comprised 60 Vbeta and 13 Jbeta primers. The protocol was immunoSEQ multiplex PCR, while the TCRdb copy is restricted to in-frame clones and leaves out a portion. The sample holds about 190,000 clones, just under 75% seen once. The V and J genes are TRBV19 and TRBJ2-3; D might be TRBD2 (6 bases). The receptor was isolated from a woman aged 25 to 39 in good health and CMV-seropositive. The sequencing sample was made of PBMCs. The CDR3 bases are TGTGCCAGTAGTTTCACCCTGGGGGAGCGGGGCACAGATACGCAGTATTTT. Translating gives CASSFTLGERGTDTQYF.